This entry lists 26 T cell receptor beta chains sequenced from one sample in a study of identical twins. TCRdb re-analysed the 5' RACE reads in MiXCR, keeping a single row per CDR3 protein. The data show 690,000 or so distinct CDR3 sequences, 8% to 9% seen once. The same sample was also studied in work on yellow fever vaccine responses in identical twins.

The source material was PBMCs. The receptors were sampled from a woman in her late teens or twenties in good health.

The V call is TRBV20-1, the J call TRBJ1-1; D not certain. CDR3 size: 15 residues. Germline CDR1 reads DFQATT; CDR2 reads SNEGSKA (reference sequence). Trimming took 0 bases from V and 2 from J, leaving 13 bases between them. CDR3 bases: TGCAGTGCTAGAGATCCTAGGCAGTCAAACACTGAAGCTTTCTTT. It translates to CSARDPRQSNTEAFF.

The chain is built from TRBV20-1 and TRBJ2-3; D may be TRBD1 (8 bases). The CDR3 is 14 amino acids. Germline V lookup: CDR1 DFQATT, CDR2 SNEGSKA (reference sequence). The V gene lost 6 bases and the J gene lost 4 bases, with 17 bases spanning the gap. The CDR3: CSAADREGSDTQYF. CDR3 DNA: TGCAGTGCAGCGGACAGGGAGGGGTCAGATACGCAGTATTTT.

V is TRBV27 and J is TRBJ2-2; D is perhaps TRBD1 (6 bases). This CDR3 is built from 15 residues. Trimming shortened V by 2 bases and J by 4 bases, and 11 bases separated the two germline ends. Germline CDR1 is MNHEY and CDR2 is SMNVEV (reference sequence). CDR3 nucleotides: TGTGCCAGCAGTTTAATGGGACACAGCACCGGGGAGCTGTTTTTT. Residues: CASSLMGHSTGELFF.

This clonotype was counted only a few times. The gene calls are TRBV7-2 and TRBJ1-2; TRBD1 matches at 8 bases. The CDR3 is 14 amino acids. CDR1 is SGHTA and CDR2 is FQGNSA in the germline V gene. The ends lost 5 bases at V and 6 bases at J; junction bases unmatched: 8. CDR3 nucleotides: TGTGCCAGCAGCCCGCAGACAGGGGAGAATGGCTACACCTTC. It translates to CASSPQTGENGYTF.

This clonotype was detected many times. This chain links TRBV6-1 with TRBJ2-1; D perhaps matches TRBD2 (6 bases). Germline assignment: CDR1 MNHNS and CDR2 SASEGT. Trimming took 7 bases from V and 2 from J, leaving 18 bases between them. This CDR3 region has 16 residues. The CDR3 nucleotides read TGTGCCAGCACCAAAACCGGGACTCCGCCCTACAATGAGCAGTTCTTC. It yields the protein CASTKTGTPPYNEQFF.

This chain links TRBV12-3 or TRBV12-4 with TRBJ2-3; 12 positions agree with TRBD2. J lost 7 bases, V lost 6 bases, and 20 bases had no gene match. The CDR3 consists of 19 residues. Here the CDR3 reads CASRTGGLILAGGIHTQYF. The CDR3, as DNA: TGTGCCAGCAGGACAGGGGGCCTGATACTAGCGGGGGGAATCCATACGCAGTATTTT.

With respect to this clonotype: One end of the junction is discordant with germline, which a read error may explain. The rearrangement links TRBV6-5 to TRBJ2-1; the match to TRBD1 covers 12 bases. Germline CDR1 is MNHEY and CDR2 is SVGAGI. The CDR3 extends over 17 amino acids. The CDR3 loop reads CASSYRSGTGGYDEQFF. CDR3 DNA: TGTGCCAGCAGTTACAGGTCGGGGACAGGGGGCTACGATGAGCAGTTCTTC.

The gene calls are TRBV7-2 and TRBJ2-6; unclear D gene. CDR3 length: 13 amino acids. Trimming cost V 6 bases and J 8 bases, with 11 bases left between them. Germline V gene lookup returns CDR1 SGHTA and CDR2 FQGNSA. CDR3 bases: TGTGCCAGCAGGGCTAACAAACCCAACGTCCTGACTTTC. Protein: CASRANKPNVLTF.

The table lists this clonotype with many counts. Here the CDR3 reads CASSPGGRYEQYF. The CDR3 nucleotides are TGTGCCAGCAGTCCCGGGGGGAGATACGAGCAGTACTTC. The V call is TRBV12-3 or TRBV12-4, the J call TRBJ2-7, with 7 bases aligning to TRBD2. The CDR3 loop spans 13 amino acids. J lost 4 bases, V lost 5 bases, and 5 bases had no gene match.

The chain recombines TRBV19 with TRBJ2-6; the D gene is possibly TRBD2 (6 bases). Trimming shortened V by 3 bases and J by 1 base, and 7 bases separated the two germline ends. This CDR3 is 15 amino acids long. Germline V lookup: CDR1 LNHDA, CDR2 SQIVND (reference sequence). CDR3 region: CASSMEGSGANVLTF. CDR3 coding DNA: TGTGCCAGTAGTATGGAGGGGTCTGGGGCCAACGTCCTGACTTTC.

This clonotype was recorded a few times. This chain links TRBV27 with TRBJ1-2; weak D call: TRBD1 (6 bases). The CDR3 extends over 14 amino acids. The V end was cut by 8 bases, the J end by 2 bases, with 15 bases between. The germline V gene has CDR1 MNHEY and CDR2 SMNVEV (reference sequence). The CDR3 DNA follows: TGTGCCAGCTCTATGACCAGGGGAAACTATGGCTACACCTTC. It specifies CASSMTRGNYGYTF.

This clonotype was seen only a few times. This chain uses TRBV11-2 with TRBJ2-2, with 8 positions matching TRBD1. J lost 4 bases, V lost 6 bases, and 10 bases had no gene match. The germline gives CDR1 SGHAT, CDR2 FQNNGV. There are 16 residues in the CDR3. CDR3 nucleotide sequence: TGTGCCAGCAGTCTTACAGGGGGATGGGGCACCGGGGAGCTGTTTTTT. It yields the protein CASSLTGGWGTGELFF.

In this sample, this clonotype turned up a few times. V and J are TRBV6-1 and TRBJ2-3; TRBD2 might be the D (5 bases). The germline gives CDR1 MNHNS, CDR2 SASEGT. The length of the CDR3 is 13 residues. The V gene lost 6 bases and the J gene lost 2 bases, with 9 bases spanning the gap. CDR3 in DNA: TGTGCCAGCAGGAGGGATTACACAGATACGCAGTATTTT. This codes for CASRRDYTDTQYF.

The gene calls are TRBV7-9 and TRBJ1-6; no reliable D call. Germline lookup yields CDR1 SEHNR and CDR2 FQNEAQ (reference sequence). V lost 4 bases, J lost 7 bases, and 11 bases lay in between. The CDR3 has 14 residues. CDR3 amino acids: CASSYTSWNSPLHF. DNA for the CDR3: TGTGCCAGCAGCTACACATCCTGGAATTCACCCCTCCACTTT.

The chain joins TRBV28 to TRBJ2-7; D remains unclear. Germline V gene sequence: CDR1 MDHEN, CDR2 SYDVKM. This CDR3 is built from 13 residues. V was shortened by 4 bases and J by 5 bases, with 12 bases between the two germline ends. CDR3 protein: CASSSQMMDEQYF. In DNA form, the CDR3 reads TGTGCCAGCAGTTCCCAGATGATGGACGAGCAGTACTTC.

Ten or more counts support this clonotype. The chain is built from TRBV12-3 or TRBV12-4 and TRBJ2-2; 11 nucleotides agree with TRBD1. With 5 bases clipped from V and 5 bases from J, the junction kept 7 bases outside the gene matches. The CDR3 runs to 16 residues. CDR3 amino acids: CASSLTGTGGTGELFF. Written as DNA, the CDR3 is TGTGCCAGCAGTCTCACCGGGACAGGGGGTACCGGGGAGCTGTTTTTT.

This clonotype occurred a few times. The gene calls are TRBV7-8 and TRBJ2-1; 15 bases match TRBD2. Germline CDR1 reads SGHVS; CDR2 reads FQNEAQ. V dropped 5 bases and J dropped 2; count of bases not matched to a gene: 7. This CDR3 is built from 18 residues. CDR3 region: CASSKRGLAGGPYNEQFF. The CDR3 coding sequence is TGTGCCAGCAGCAAAAGGGGACTAGCGGGAGGCCCCTACAATGAGCAGTTCTTC.

Comments on this clonotype: A much more abundant neighbour one base away suggests this may be a read error. This chain's CDR3 is CTISEGTSSPLHF. The CDR3 DNA sequence: TGTACCATCAGTGAGGGGACTTCTTCACCCCTCCACTTT. The rearrangement joins TRBV10-3 to TRBJ1-6; maybe TRBD1 (5 bases). CDR1 and CDR2 (germline): ENHRY, SYGVKD. The CDR3 is 13 residues long.

The rearrangement links TRBV7-2 to TRBJ2-3; D may be TRBD1 (5 bases). V shed 5 bases and J shed 1 base, with 10 bases lying between them. The CDR3 covers 14 residues. Per the germline V gene, CDR1 is SGHTA and CDR2 is FQGNSA. DNA of the CDR3: TGTGCCAGCAGCCCTCCGACAGGCACAGATACGCAGTATTTT. Translating it yields CASSPPTGTDTQYF.

This clonotype was seen only a few times. The rearrangement joins TRBV11-2 to TRBJ2-1; 8 nucleotides agree with TRBD2. CDR3 length: 16 residues. V gave up 4 bases and J gave up 2 bases; unmatched junction bases: 7. CDR1 is SGHAT, CDR2 FQNNGV, per germline. CDR3 DNA sequence: TGTGCCAGCAGCTCGTTGACTAGCGTCACCTACAATGAGCAGTTCTTC. It translates to CASSSLTSVTYNEQFF. The full variable domain, in which reference TRBV11-2 and TRBJ2-1 provide the parts outside the CDR3, is EAGVAQSPRYKIIEKRQSVAFWCNPISGHATLYWYQQILGQGPKLLIQFQNNGVVDDSQLPKDRFSAERLKGVDSTLKIQPAKLEDSAVYLCASSSLTSVTYNEQFFGPGTRLTVL.

The V gene is TRBV6-2 or TRBV6-3, the J gene TRBJ2-3, with 10 bases lining up with TRBD2. With 5 bases clipped from V and 4 bases from J, the junction kept 9 bases outside the gene matches. Germline V gene lookup returns CDR1 MNHEY and CDR2 SVGEGT. This CDR3 has 16 residues. CDR3 sequence: CASSLAASGRADTQYF. The CDR3, as DNA: TGTGCCAGCAGTCTCGCCGCTAGCGGGAGAGCAGATACGCAGTATTTT.

The V gene is TRBV6-2 or TRBV6-3, the J gene TRBJ2-1; D gene uncertain. This CDR3 is 18 amino acids long. CDR1 MNHEY and CDR2 SVGEGT come from the germline V gene. V was pared by 5 bases and J by 2 bases, with 22 bases between. CDR3 bases: TGTGCCAGCAGTAAGGTTAATAAGGTATTGAGGCCCTACAATGAGCAGTTCTTC. Its protein product is CASSKVNKVLRPYNEQFF.

CDR3 in DNA: TGCAGCGTTGAAGTCCTACCGGGGGCGAGCAATCAGCCCCAGCATTTT. Translation: CSVEVLPGASNQPQHF. This sequence joins TRBV29-1 and TRBJ1-5; possibly TRBD1 for D (6 bases). The germline V and J ends were trimmed by 1 base and 1 base, with 14 bases remaining between them. CDR1 SQVTM and CDR2 ANQGSEA come from the germline V gene. The CDR3 extends over 16 amino acids.

This clonotype appeared a few times. The rearrangement uses TRBV4-3 and TRBJ2-1, with TRBD1 matching over 7 bases. The CDR3 has 17 residues. The junction had 15 bases not matched to a gene; V was cut back by 2 bases and J by 8 bases. CDR1 is LGHNA, CDR2 YSLEER, per germline. CDR3 nucleotides: TGCGCCAGCAGCCAATTTTACACAGGGGTCACTTCGGATGAGCAGTTCTTC. Translation: CASSQFYTGVTSDEQFF.

This clonotype appeared once. Written as DNA, the CDR3 is TGTGCCAGCAGGGCCCCCCCCACAGGAAACTACGAGCAGTACTTC. Its protein product is CASRAPPTGNYEQYF. The V call is TRBV6-1, the J call TRBJ2-7; possible D gene TRBD1, 5 bases. The germline gives CDR1 MNHNS, CDR2 SASEGT. The CDR3 spans 15 residues. V was pared by 6 bases and J by 3 bases, with 18 bases between.

V is TRBV20-1 and J is TRBJ2-7; TRBD2 agrees at 13 bases. The CDR3 is 16 residues long. Germline values: CDR1 DFQATT, CDR2 SNEGSKA (reference sequence). Losses at the gene ends were 3 bases for V and 3 bases for J; bases not matched to a gene: 8. The CDR3 nucleotides are TGCAGTGCTAGGGGACCGGGACTAGCGGGATTCTACGAGCAGTACTTC. Translation gives CSARGPGLAGFYEQYF.